This TCR beta chain was sequenced for a study of identical twins. After template switching added a universal primer site, the resulting cDNA carried unique molecular identifiers. TCRdb processed the 5' RACE reads anew with MiXCR; each CDR3 protein has one entry. The table lists approximately 530,000 distinct CDR3 sequences, more than 20% of them singletons. V lost 4 bases and J 8 bases, leaving 14 bases between the germline ends. Germline CDR1 LNHDA, CDR2 SQIVND (reference sequence). The CDR3 runs to 14 residues. A further study also used this sample, focusing on yellow fever vaccine responses in identical twins.

This TCR was sampled from a woman in her late teens or twenties in good health. The rearrangement links TRBV19 to TRBJ1-4, with D uncertain. Sequences were obtained from CD4+ T cells sorted from blood. CDR3 DNA sequence: TGTGCCAGTAGTACTTGGGGAGCGGGGGAAAAACTGTTTTTT. Translating it yields CASSTWGAGEKLFF.